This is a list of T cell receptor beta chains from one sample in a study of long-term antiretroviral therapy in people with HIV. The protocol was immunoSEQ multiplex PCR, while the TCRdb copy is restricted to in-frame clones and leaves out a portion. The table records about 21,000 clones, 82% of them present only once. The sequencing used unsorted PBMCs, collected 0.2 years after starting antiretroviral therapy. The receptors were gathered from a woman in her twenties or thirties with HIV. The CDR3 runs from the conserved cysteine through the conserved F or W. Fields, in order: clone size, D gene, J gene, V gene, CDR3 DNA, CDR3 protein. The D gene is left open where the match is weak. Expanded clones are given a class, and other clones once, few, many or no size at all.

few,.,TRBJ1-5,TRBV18,TGTGCCAGCTCACCGGGGGGCTGGAGCAATCAGCCCCAGCATTTT,CASSPGGWSNQPQHF
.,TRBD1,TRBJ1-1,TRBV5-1,TGCGCCAGCAGCTCCTGGACAGGACAAGAAGCTTTCTTT,CASSSWTGQEAFF
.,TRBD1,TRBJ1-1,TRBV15,TGTGCCACCAGCAGTGACTTGGACAGGCTCAACACTGAAGCTTTCTTT,CATSSDLDRLNTEAFF
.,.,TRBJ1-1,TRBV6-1,TGTGCCAGCACCAGACAGACGAACACTGAAGCTTTCTTT,CASTRQTNTEAFF
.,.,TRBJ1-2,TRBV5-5,TGTGCCAGCAGCTCAGGCCTAGGGGGCTATGGCTACACCTTC,CASSSGLGGYGYTF
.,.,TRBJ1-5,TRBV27,TGTGCCAGCAGTAAAGTCGGTCAGCCCCAGCATTTT,CASSKVGQPQHF
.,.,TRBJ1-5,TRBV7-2,TGTGCCAGCAGCTTAGTAGCGATGTCGGGTAATCAGCCCCAGCATTTT,CASSLVAMSGNQPQHF
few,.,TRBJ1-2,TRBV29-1,TGCAGCGTGATAGAGGAAGGCTACACCTTC,CSVIEEGYTF
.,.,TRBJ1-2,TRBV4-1,TGCGCCAGCAGCCATAACTATGGCTACACCTTC,CASSHNYGYTF
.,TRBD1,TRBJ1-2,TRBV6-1,TGTGCCACAGCCCGCAGGGGGCCGAACTATGGCTACACCTTC,CATARRGPNYGYTF
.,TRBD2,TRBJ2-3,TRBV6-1,TGTGCCAGCAGTGAACTAGCGGGGAGCACAGATACGCAGTATTTT,CASSELAGSTDTQYF
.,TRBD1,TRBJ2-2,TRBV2,TGTGCCAGCAGGGCAGGGGGATTCCCCGTAACCGGGGAGCTGTTTTTT,CASRAGGFPVTGELFF
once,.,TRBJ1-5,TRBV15,TGTGCCACCAGCGGGGGACATAAGTATCAGCCCCAGCATTTT,CATSGGHKYQPQHF
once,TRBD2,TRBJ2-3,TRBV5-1,TGCGCCAGCAGCTTTGTAGCGGGGGTCCTCGCCGCGCAGTATTTT,CASSFVAGVLAAQYF
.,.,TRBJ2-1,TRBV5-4,TGTGCCAGCAGCTCCGGACAGCCCAGCTCCTACAATGAGCAGTTCTTC,CASSSGQPSSYNEQFF
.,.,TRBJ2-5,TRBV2,TGTGCCAGCAGCGTCGACCCGGGGGGCCGGGAGACCCAGTACTTC,CASSVDPGGRETQYF
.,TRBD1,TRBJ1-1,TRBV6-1,TGTGCCAGCATTCCAGGGGGGGAAGCTTTCTTT,CASIPGGEAFF
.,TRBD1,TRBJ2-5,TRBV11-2,TGTGCCAGCAGCTTATGGGGACAGGGGGACCAAGAGACCCAGTACTTC,CASSLWGQGDQETQYF
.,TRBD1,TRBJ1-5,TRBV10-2,TGTGCCAGCACTAACTACAGGGGATCGGGCAATCAGCCCCAGCATTTT,CASTNYRGSGNQPQHF
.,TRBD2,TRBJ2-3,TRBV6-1,TGTGCCAGCAGTGAAGCCGTAACTAGCGGGGGGCCAGATACGCAGTATTTT,CASSEAVTSGGPDTQYF
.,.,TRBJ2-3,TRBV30,TGTGCCTGGAGTCATAAGGGTGCAGATACGCAGTATTTT,CAWSHKGADTQYF
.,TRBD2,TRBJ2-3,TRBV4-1,TGCGCCAGCAGCCAACAGGGTGAGCGGGGATTTACGCAGTATTTT,CASSQQGERGFTQYF
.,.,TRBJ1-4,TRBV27,TGTGCCAGCAGTTTAGCCCCGAGTACCCTCTCTAATGAAAAACTGTTTTTT,CASSLAPSTLSNEKLFF
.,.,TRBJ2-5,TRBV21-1,TGTGCCAGCAGCAAAGGGGCGGGGGAACAAGAGACCCAGTACTTC,CASSKGAGEQETQYF
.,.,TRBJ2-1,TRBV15,TGTGCCACCAGCAGGAGAGGGGGCAATGAGCAGTTCTTC,CATSRRGGNEQFF
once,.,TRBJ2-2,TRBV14,TGTGCCAGCAGCCAAGGGGCGGGGAGGAACACCGGGGAGCTGTTTTTT,CASSQGAGRNTGELFF
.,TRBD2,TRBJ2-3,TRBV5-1,TGCGCCAGCAGCTTGGGGCTAGCGGGGGGCCCCCAGTATTTT,CASSLGLAGGPQYF
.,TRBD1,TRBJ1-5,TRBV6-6,TGTGCCAGCACCTTGGCAACAGGGGTTTTCAATCAGCCCCAGCATTTT,CASTLATGVFNQPQHF
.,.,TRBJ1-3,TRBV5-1,TGCGCCAGCAGCTTGGGACAGACCTACTCTGGAAACACCATATATTTT,CASSLGQTYSGNTIYF
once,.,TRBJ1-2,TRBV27,TGTGCCAGCAGTTCCGTGAAATCGAATGGCTACACCTTC,CASSSVKSNGYTF
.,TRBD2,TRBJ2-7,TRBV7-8,TGTGCCAGCAGCTCTGCTAGCGGGGGAACCTACGAGCAGTACTTC,CASSSASGGTYEQYF
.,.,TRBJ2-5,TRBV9,TGTGCCAGCAGCGTGGACAGTTGGCAAGAGACCCAGTACTTC,CASSVDSWQETQYF
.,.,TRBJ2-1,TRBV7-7,TGTGCCAGCAGCTCAGACAGGTCAAATGAGCAGTTCTTC,CASSSDRSNEQFF
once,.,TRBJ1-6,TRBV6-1,TGTGCCAGCAGTGAAGTGAGAAATTCACCCCTCCACTTT,CASSEVRNSPLHF
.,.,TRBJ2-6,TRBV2,TGTGCCAGCAAGGGGGCCAACGTCCTGACTTTC,CASKGANVLTF
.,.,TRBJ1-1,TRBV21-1,TGTGCCAGCAGCCCCCGGGGGAGGGGAGTCGCTCTGGCTTTCTTT,CASSPRGRGVALAFF
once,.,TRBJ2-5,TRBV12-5,TGTGCTAGTGGTTCCGGTCTCGCGTATGGCGGGCAAGAGACCCAGTACTTC,CASGSGLAYGGQETQYF
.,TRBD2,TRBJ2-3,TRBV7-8,TGTGCCAGCAGCTTACTAGCGGACGGGGATACGCAGTATTTT,CASSLLADGDTQYF
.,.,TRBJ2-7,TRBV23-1,TGCGCCAGCAGTCCTTATGATGGAACAGGGTTGTGGCAGTACTTC,CASSPYDGTGLWQYF
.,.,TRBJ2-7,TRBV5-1,TGCGCCAGCAGCTTGGACAGAAATTACGAGCAGTACTTC,CASSLDRNYEQYF
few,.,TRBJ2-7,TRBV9,TGTGCCAGCAGCGTTAGCGGCCCGGGCTACGAGCAGTACTTC,CASSVSGPGYEQYF
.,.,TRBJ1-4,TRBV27,TGTGCCAGCCGAAGAGGAGCAACTAATGAAAAACTGTTTTTT,CASRRGATNEKLFF
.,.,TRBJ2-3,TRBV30,TGTGCCTGGAGTCTCGGAGGGGCAGATACGCAGTATTTT,CAWSLGGADTQYF
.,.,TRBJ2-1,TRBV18,TGTGCCAGCTCACCGCGGGCCCGGGTTGAGCAGTTCTTC,CASSPRARVEQFF
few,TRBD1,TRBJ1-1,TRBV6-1,TGTGCCAGCAGTACAGGGGTGGTCACTGAAGCTTTCTTT,CASSTGVVTEAFF
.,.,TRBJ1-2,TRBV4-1,TGCGCCAGCAGCCACCTACCCGGGATCCAATATGGCTACACCTTC,CASSHLPGIQYGYTF
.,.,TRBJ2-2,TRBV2,TGTGCCAGCAGGAGGGAGGGGGACACCGGGGAGCTGTTTTTT,CASRREGDTGELFF
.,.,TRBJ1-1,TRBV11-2,TGTGCCAGCAGCTCCCGGGGGGGTTCAAACACTGAAGCTTTCTTT,CASSSRGGSNTEAFF
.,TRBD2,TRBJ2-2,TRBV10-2,TGCGCCTCAAGGACTAGCGGGGGGACCTCGAACACCGGGGAGCTGTTTTTT,CASRTSGGTSNTGELFF